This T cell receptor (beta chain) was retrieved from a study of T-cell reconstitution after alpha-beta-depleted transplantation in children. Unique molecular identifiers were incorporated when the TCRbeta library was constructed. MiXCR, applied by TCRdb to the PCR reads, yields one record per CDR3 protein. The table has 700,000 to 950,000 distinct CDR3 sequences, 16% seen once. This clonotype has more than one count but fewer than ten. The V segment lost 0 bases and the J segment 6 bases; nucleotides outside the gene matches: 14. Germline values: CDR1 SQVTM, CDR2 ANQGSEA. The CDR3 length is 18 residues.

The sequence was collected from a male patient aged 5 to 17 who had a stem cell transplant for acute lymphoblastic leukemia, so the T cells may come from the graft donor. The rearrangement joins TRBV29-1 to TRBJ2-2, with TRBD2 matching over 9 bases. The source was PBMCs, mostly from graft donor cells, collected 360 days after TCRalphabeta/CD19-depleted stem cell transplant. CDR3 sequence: CSVEDVLGGRAGAGELFF. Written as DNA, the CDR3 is TGCAGCGTTGAAGATGTGCTGGGCGGGAGGGCCGGGGCCGGGGAGCTGTTTTTT.